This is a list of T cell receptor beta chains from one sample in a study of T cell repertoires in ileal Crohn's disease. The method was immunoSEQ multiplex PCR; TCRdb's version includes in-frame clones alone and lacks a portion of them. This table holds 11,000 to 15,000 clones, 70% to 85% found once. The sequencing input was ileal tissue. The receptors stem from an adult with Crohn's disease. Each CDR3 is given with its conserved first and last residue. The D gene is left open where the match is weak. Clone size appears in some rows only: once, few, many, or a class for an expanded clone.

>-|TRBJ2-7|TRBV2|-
TGTGCCAGACGAAAGGACAGAATGAGCTCCTACGAGCAGTACTTC
CARRKDRMSSYEQYF
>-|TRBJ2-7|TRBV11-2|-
TGTGCCAGCAGCTTACTCGGACATCATTTGGGGCAGTACTTC
CASSLLGHHLGQYF
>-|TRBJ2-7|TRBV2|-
TGTGCCAGCAGGGTTTACCCTAGCTACGAGCAGTACTTC
CASRVYPSYEQYF
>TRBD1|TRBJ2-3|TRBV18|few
TGTGCCAGCTCACCACCGCAAGGTAGCAAGGCACAGGGGACGCAGTATTTT
CASSPPQGSKAQGTQYF
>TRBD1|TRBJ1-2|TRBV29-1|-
TGCAGCGTCCTTACCGGGACAGCTAACTATGGCTACACCTTC
CSVLTGTANYGYTF
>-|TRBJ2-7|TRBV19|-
TGTGCCAGTAGTCCAATGTCGACTAGTGACTACGAGCAGTACTTC
CASSPMSTSDYEQYF
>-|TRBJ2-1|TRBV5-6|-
TGTGCCAGCATGGCAGGGGCCTACAATGAGCAGTTCTTC
CASMAGAYNEQFF
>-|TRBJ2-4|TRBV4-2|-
TGTGCCAGCAGCCACAGGGGTTGGGCCAAAAACATTCAGTACTTC
CASSHRGWAKNIQYF
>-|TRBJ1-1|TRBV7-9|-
TGTGCCAGCAGCTTGTCGGGAGTCGACACTGAAGCTTTCTTT
CASSLSGVDTEAFF
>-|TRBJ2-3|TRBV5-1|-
TGCGCCAGCAGTCACAGCTCGGATACGCAGTATTTT
CASSHSSDTQYF
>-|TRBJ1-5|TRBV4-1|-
TGCGCCAGCAGCCAGGCGAAGGGGCGCGGTAGCAATCAGCCCCAGCATTTT
CASSQAKGRGSNQPQHF
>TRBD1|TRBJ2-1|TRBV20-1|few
TGCAGTGCCCGGACAGGGGTTAGGCAGTTCTTC
CSARTGVRQFF
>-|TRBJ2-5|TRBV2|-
TGTGCCAGCAGGCCCCATCAGGGTCTACAAGAGACCCAGTACTTC
CASRPHQGLQETQYF
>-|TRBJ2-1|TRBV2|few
TGTGCCAGCAGTGTGGAGGGGGCGCAAAGGAATGAGCAGTTCTTC
CASSVEGAQRNEQFF
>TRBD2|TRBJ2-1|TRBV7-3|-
TGTGCCAGCAGCCCTTGGACGGGGGGTAACAATGAGCAGTTCTTC
CASSPWTGGNNEQFF
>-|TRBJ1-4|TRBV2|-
TGTGCCAGCAGTGATTGGCAGGGAAAAGAAAAACTGTTTTTT
CASSDWQGKEKLFF
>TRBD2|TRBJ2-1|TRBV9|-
TGTGCCAGCAGCGTAGTAGCGGGGGGAGGGAATGAGCAGTTCTTC
CASSVVAGGGNEQFF
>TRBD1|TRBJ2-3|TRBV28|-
TGTGCCAGCAAGACAGGGTATAGCACAGATACGCAGTATTTT
CASKTGYSTDTQYF
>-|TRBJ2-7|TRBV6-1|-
TGTGCCAGCAGCCCGTTTACGGGCTACGAGCAGTACTTC
CASSPFTGYEQYF
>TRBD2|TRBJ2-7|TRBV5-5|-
TGTGCCAGCAGCTTGTTGACTAGCGGGGGGGCGAGTGAGCAGTACTTC
CASSLLTSGGASEQYF
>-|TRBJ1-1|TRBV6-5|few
TGTGCCAGCAGTGACTCTAACAGCATAGAAGCTTTCTTT
CASSDSNSIEAFF
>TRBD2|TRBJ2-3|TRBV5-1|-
TGCGCCAGCAGCTTGGATGGCGGGGGGGGCACAGATACGCAGTATTTT
CASSLDGGGGTDTQYF
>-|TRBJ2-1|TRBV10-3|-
TGTGCCACCAGGGTGGGCCTTAGGCGGGATGAGCAGTTCTTC
CATRVGLRRDEQFF
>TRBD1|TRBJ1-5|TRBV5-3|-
TGTGCCAGAACCCAGTCCGGGACAGGGGACGGAAATAGCAATCAGCCCCAGCATTTT
CARTQSGTGDGNSNQPQHF
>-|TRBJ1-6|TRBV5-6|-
TGTGCCAGCGGGGGGAAGGGATCCTATAATTCACCCCTCCACTTT
CASGGKGSYNSPLHF
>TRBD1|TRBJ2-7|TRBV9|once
TGTGCCAGCAGCGTAACGGGACAGGGCGACAAGCAGTACTTC
CASSVTGQGDKQYF
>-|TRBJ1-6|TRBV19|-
TGTGCCAGTAGTGTCCAGGGGAATAATTCACCCCTCCACTTT
CASSVQGNNSPLHF
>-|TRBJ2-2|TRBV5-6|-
TGTGCCAGCAGCTTGGTTCAGGACGGGGAGCTGTTTTTT
CASSLVQDGELFF
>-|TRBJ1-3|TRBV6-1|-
TGTGCCAGCAGTGATTCTGGGGGGAACACCATATATTTT
CASSDSGGNTIYF
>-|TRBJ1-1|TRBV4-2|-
TGTGCCAGCAGCCAAGATCTTGTAGGGGGTAACACTGAAGCTTTCTTT
CASSQDLVGGNTEAFF
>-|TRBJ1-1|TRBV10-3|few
TGTGCCATCAGTGACCAGGGGCGAAACACTGAAGCTTTCTTT
CAISDQGRNTEAFF
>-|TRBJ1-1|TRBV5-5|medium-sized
TGTGCCAGCAGCTTGGCCTGGTGGGAGGAAGCTTTCTTT
CASSLAWWEEAFF
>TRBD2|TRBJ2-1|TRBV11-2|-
TGTGCCAGCAGCTTAGGTGGGCGGGGGGGCGTCGGTGAGCAGTTCTTC
CASSLGGRGGVGEQFF
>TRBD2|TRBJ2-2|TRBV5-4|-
TGTGCCAGCAGCTTGGGACTAGCGGGGGGGCCAACCGGGGAGCTGTTTTTT
CASSLGLAGGPTGELFF
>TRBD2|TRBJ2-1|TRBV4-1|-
TGCGCCAGCAGCCAAGGGCTAGCGGGAGGGCCCACCTACAATGAGCAGTTCTTC
CASSQGLAGGPTYNEQFF
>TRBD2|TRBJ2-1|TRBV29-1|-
TGCAGCGTGGCACTAGCGGGTACTCAGTTCTTC
CSVALAGTQFF
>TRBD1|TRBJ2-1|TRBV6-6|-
TGTGCCAGCAGAGTCGCCGGGACAGGGATTTCAAATGAGCAGTTCTTC
CASRVAGTGISNEQFF
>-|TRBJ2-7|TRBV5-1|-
TGCGCCAGCAGCGATAGGGGCCTAATAAGGCAGTACTTC
CASSDRGLIRQYF
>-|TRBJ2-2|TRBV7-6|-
TGTGCCAGCAGCTCAGGAGGAAGGGACACCGGGGAGCTGTTTTTT
CASSSGGRDTGELFF
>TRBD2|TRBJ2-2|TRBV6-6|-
TGTGCCAGCAGTTACTCGACCGGGAGGGCCGCCGGGGAGCTGTTTTTT
CASSYSTGRAAGELFF
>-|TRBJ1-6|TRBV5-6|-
TGTGCCAGCAGCTGGGGCAGCTATAATTCACCCCTCCACTTT
CASSWGSYNSPLHF
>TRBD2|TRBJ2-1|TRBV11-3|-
TGTGCCAGCAGCTTAGATAGGAGGAGCTCGGGGGGGCGAACGAATGAGCAGTTCTTC
CASSLDRRSSGGRTNEQFF
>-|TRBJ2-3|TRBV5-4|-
TGTGCCAGCAGGGCCAGCACAGATACGCAGTATTTT
CASRASTDTQYF
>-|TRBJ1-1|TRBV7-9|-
TGTGCCAGCAGCCGCAGGTGGGCTGAAGCTTTCTTT
CASSRRWAEAFF
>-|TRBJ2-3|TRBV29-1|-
TGCAGCGTCCCCGCAGGCCGAGGGGATACGCAGTATTTT
CSVPAGRGDTQYF
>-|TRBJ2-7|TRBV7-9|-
TGTGCCAGCAGCTTTCCATTCCGGGGGTACGAGCAGTACTTC
CASSFPFRGYEQYF